This TCR beta chain originates from a study of blood T cell repertoires in COVID-19. Whole-study context: COVID-19 samples collected from the United States, Italy and Spain covered acute and convalescent phases. T cells, B-cell-depleted T cells, or PBMCs supplied cDNA or gDNA.

As originally analysed: Reference gene primer amplification gave estimated nucleated cell counts. The table came from immunoSEQ multiplex PCR; TCRdb's copy has only in-frame clones and leaves some out. The D gene and trimming were derived from the DNA, and the V and J assignments and clone size from that table. The sample holds approximately 170,000 clones, approximately 87% seen once. This clone was seen only a few times. V lost 7 bases, J lost 7 bases, and 4 bases stayed unmatched. Germline V gene data show CDR1 as KGHDR and CDR2 as SFDVKD. The CDR3 covers 14 residues. V is TRBV24-1 and J is TRBJ2-1; 12 bases line up with TRBD1. Sequences were obtained from peripheral blood. The TCR comes from a woman aged 65 to 85 with acute or convalescent COVID-19. CDR3 sequence reads: CATSRDRGLNEQFF. The CDR3, as DNA: TGTGCCACCAGCCGGGACAGGGGGCTTAATGAGCAGTTCTTC.